The 10 T cell receptor beta chains below all came from one sample that was sequenced in a study of cytomegalovirus exposure and HLA in healthy donors. PCR used 60 Vbeta primers and 13 Jbeta primers. The protocol was immunoSEQ multiplex PCR, while the TCRdb copy is restricted to in-frame clones and leaves out a portion. The table has 100,000 to 150,000 clones, 80% seen once. Sequences were obtained from PBMCs. The receptors were gathered from a man aged 25-45 years in good health and CMV-seropositive.

V is TRBV7-2 and J is TRBJ1-6; D not certain. Per the germline V gene, CDR1 is SGHTA and CDR2 is FQGNSA. CDR3 length: 15 amino acids. V shed 1 base and J shed 8 bases, with 12 bases lying between them. The chain's CDR3 is CASSLGSQVHSPLHF. For the CDR3, the DNA is TGTGCCAGCAGCTTAGGTTCCCAGGTCCATTCACCCCTCCACTTT.

On this clone: Other DNA sequences in the same sample also yield this CDR3. CDR3 sequence: CASSPPQAETQYF. DNA for the CDR3: TGTGCCAGCTCACCACCCCAGGCGGAGACCCAGTACTTC. V gene TRBV18 combines with J gene TRBJ2-5; D gene uncertain. Germline V gene lookup returns CDR1 KGHSH and CDR2 LQKENI. This CDR3 is 13 amino acids long. V lost 0 bases to trimming and J lost 5 bases, with 7 bases between them. Using reference TRBV18 and TRBJ2-5 for the parts outside the CDR3, the full variable domain is NAGVMQNPRHLVRRRGQEARLRCSPMKGHSHVYWYRQLPEEGLKFMVYLQKENIIDESGMPKERFSAEFPKEGPSILRIQQVVRGDSAAYFCASSPPQAETQYFGPGTRLLVL.

The chain's CDR3 is CASTSRVVPNHEQFF. CDR3 nucleotides: TGTGCCAGCACCTCGAGGGTCGTCCCCAACCATGAGCAGTTCTTC. This rearrangement joins TRBV28 to TRBJ2-1; TRBD2 might be the D (5 bases). Deletions cut 7 bases from V and 8 bases from J, with 21 bases between. This CDR3 region has 15 residues. Per the germline V gene, CDR1 is MDHEN and CDR2 is SYDVKM.

The chain links TRBV6-1 to TRBJ1-1; the D gene is possibly TRBD1 (5 bases). This CDR3 region has 16 residues. V was trimmed by 8 bases and J by 1 base, leaving 20 bases between them. The V gene's germline CDR1 is MNHNS and CDR2 SASEGT. The CDR3, as DNA: TGTGCCAGCCGTGGGGGGACTCAGGGAAGGAACACTGAAGCTTTCTTT. It specifies CASRGGTQGRNTEAFF.

This chain uses TRBV5-6 with TRBJ2-2; TRBD1 matches at 8 bases. The CDR3 is made up of 15 amino acids. Germline trimming cut 2 bases from V and 7 bases from J; bases unmatched to any gene: 7. Germline CDR1 is SGHDT and CDR2 is YYEEEE. The CDR3 protein is CASSLPGQVVGELFF. CDR3 bases: TGTGCCAGCAGCTTACCGGGACAGGTTGTCGGGGAGCTGTTTTTT.

A single count supports this clone. This chain uses TRBV7-3 with TRBJ2-7, with TRBD1 identical over 8 bases. Trimming cost V 5 bases and J 0 bases; bases outside gene matches: 3. CDR1 is SGHTA and CDR2 is FQGTGA in the germline V gene. This CDR3 is built from 14 residues. The DNA for the CDR3 is TGTGCCAGCAGCCCACAGGGGGACTCCTACGAGCAGTACTTC. As protein: CASSPQGDSYEQYF.

J is TRBJ1-5 and V is TRBV6-6; TRBD1 matches 7 bases. The trim removed 2 bases at V and 7 bases at J, leaving 8 bases unmatched. The CDR3 covers 15 residues. Germline CDR1 reads MNHNY; CDR2 reads SVGAGI (reference sequence). CDR3 nucleotides: TGTGCCAGCAGTTACGAAGGACAGGCCCACCAGCCCCAGCATTTT. Its translation is CASSYEGQAHQPQHF.

CDR3 DNA sequence: TGTGCCAGCAGCCAAGAATGGCGGGGGGGATCAGATACGCAGTATTTT. It codes for CASSQEWRGGSDTQYF. This rearrangement joins TRBV4-2 to TRBJ2-3; TRBD2 agrees at 9 bases. Unmatched junction bases numbered 5, after V lost 0 bases and J lost 4 bases. From germline, CDR1 is LGHNA and CDR2 YNFKEQ. This CDR3 is 16 amino acids long.

This clone was counted a single time. The CDR3 nucleotides are TGTGCCAGCAGCCCCCCAGGGGTGACTGGGGCCAACGTCCTGACTTTC. Translated, it gives CASSPPGVTGANVLTF. The rearrangement joins TRBV13 to TRBJ2-6; weak D call: TRBD1 (6 bases). In germline, CDR1 is PRHDT, CDR2 FYEKMQ (reference sequence). This CDR3 has 16 amino acids. V lost 5 bases and J lost 2, with 13 bases in between. Full variable domain (missing parts from reference TRBV13 and TRBJ2-6): AAGVIQSPRHLIKEKRETATLKCYPIPRHDTVYWYQQGPGQDPQFLISFYEKMQSDKGSIPDRFSAQQFSDYHSELNMSSLELGDSALYFCASSPPGVTGANVLTFGAGSRLTVL.

The V gene is TRBV29-1, the J gene TRBJ2-1; 8 bases are a match to TRBD2. CDR1 is SQVTM and CDR2 is ANQGSEA in the germline V gene. This CDR3 contains 14 residues. V was clipped by 4 bases and J by 3 bases; unmatched bases: 5. The CDR3 region has the DNA TGCAGCGTTGTCCAGCGGGGGATCTACAATGAGCAGTTCTTC. Its protein is CSVVQRGIYNEQFF.